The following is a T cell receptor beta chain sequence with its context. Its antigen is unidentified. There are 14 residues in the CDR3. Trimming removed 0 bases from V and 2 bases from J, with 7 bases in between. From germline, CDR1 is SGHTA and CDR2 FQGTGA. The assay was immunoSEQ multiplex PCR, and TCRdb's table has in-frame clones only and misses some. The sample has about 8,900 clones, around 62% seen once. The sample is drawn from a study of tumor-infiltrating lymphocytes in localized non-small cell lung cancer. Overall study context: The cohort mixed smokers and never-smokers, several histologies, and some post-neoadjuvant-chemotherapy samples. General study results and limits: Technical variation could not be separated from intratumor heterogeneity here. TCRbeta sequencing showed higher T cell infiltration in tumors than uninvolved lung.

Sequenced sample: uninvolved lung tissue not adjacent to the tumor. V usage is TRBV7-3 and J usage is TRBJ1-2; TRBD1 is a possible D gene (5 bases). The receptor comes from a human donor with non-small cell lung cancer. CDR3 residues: CASSLTGGNYGYTF. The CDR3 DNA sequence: TGTGCCAGCAGCTTAACTGGGGGGAACTATGGCTACACCTTC.